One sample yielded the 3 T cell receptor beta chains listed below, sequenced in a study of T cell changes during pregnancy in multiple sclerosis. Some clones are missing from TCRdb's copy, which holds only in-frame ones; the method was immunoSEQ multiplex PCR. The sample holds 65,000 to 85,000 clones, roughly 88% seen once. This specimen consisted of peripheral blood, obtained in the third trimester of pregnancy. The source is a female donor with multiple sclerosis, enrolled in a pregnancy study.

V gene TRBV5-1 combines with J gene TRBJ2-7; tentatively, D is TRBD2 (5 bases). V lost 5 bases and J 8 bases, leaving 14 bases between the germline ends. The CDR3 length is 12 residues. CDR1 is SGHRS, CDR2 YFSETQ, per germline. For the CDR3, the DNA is TGCGCCAGCAGGGGAGAGAGTTTCCAGCAGTACTTC. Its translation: CASRGESFQQYF.

The CDR3 coding sequence is TGTGCCAGCACCCAAATGGCTAGCGGGGGCCTTGGACAGTTCTTC. Translating gives CASTQMASGGLGQFF. V is TRBV11-1 and J is TRBJ2-1; 10 nucleotides align to TRBD2. Looked up from germline, CDR1 is SGHAT and CDR2 is FQDESV (reference sequence). The CDR3 is 15 amino acids. V lost 7 bases and J lost 13; bases outside the gene matches: 16.

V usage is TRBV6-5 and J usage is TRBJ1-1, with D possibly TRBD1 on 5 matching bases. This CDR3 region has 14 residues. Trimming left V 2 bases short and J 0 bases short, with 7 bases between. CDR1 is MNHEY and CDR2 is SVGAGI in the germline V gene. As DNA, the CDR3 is TGTGCCAGCAGTTACGGGGGGATGAACACTGAAGCTTTCTTT. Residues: CASSYGGMNTEAFF.